This TCR beta chain was observed in a study of monozygotic twins with inflammatory bowel disease. Whole-study findings and limits: Reduced clonotype sharing with other individuals was observed in IBD patients relative to healthy twins, especially with disease activity. Immunosuppressive treatment differences may have increased patient repertoire variability. Healthy co-twins showed greater TCRbeta diversity (inverse Simpson) than IBD patients.

Turning to this clonotype: The antigen is undetermined.

The CDR3 contains 14 residues. The germline V gene has CDR1 MNHNS and CDR2 SASEGT. UMIs that had a 6-nucleotide sample barcode were put in using template switching. Using the 5' RACE reads, TCRdb records one entry per CDR3 protein without DNA. This sample lists approximately 400,000 distinct CDR3 sequences; its ten largest clones have about 2.3%. The genes are TRBV6-1 and TRBJ1-1. The sequenced sample consisted of blood. The receptor was isolated from a human donor with ulcerative colitis or Crohn's disease, or a healthy co-twin of an affected twin (not recorded which). The CDR3 loop reads CASSDLLKNTEAFF.